This T cell receptor (beta chain) came from a study of T cell changes during pregnancy in multiple sclerosis. Sequencing used immunoSEQ multiplex PCR; TCRdb keeps in-frame clones, though not all of them. Here the sample spans about 34,000 clones, approximately 90% being singletons. Per the germline V gene, CDR1 is MNHEY and CDR2 is SVGAGI. With 7 bases clipped from V and 2 bases from J, the junction kept 2 bases outside the gene matches. The length of the CDR3 is 12 residues. The receptor's source is a female donor with multiple sclerosis, enrolled in a pregnancy study. Sequencing was performed on CD8+ T cells from peripheral blood mononuclear cells, taken in the third trimester of pregnancy. The chain employs TRBV6-5 and TRBJ2-7; 7 positions agree with TRBD1. The CDR3 spells CASTGQTYEQYF. Written as DNA, the CDR3 is TGTGCCAGCACGGGACAGACCTACGAGCAGTACTTC.